These 5 T cell receptor beta chains share one sample of origin, sequenced in a study of blood T cells in healthy people across ages. Sample-barcoded 5' priming and a J-beta primer mix drove a second PCR of roughly 7 to 11 cycles. One entry per CDR3 protein results from TCRdb running MiXCR on the 5' RACE reads. The sample yields approximately 1.5 million distinct CDR3 sequences, about 32% seen once. Sequencing was done on a sample of blood. The receptor set was obtained from a woman under 40 in good health.

The chain recombines TRBV7-3 with TRBJ2-1; D unclear. The V gene's germline CDR1 is SGHTA and CDR2 FQGTGA. The CDR3 contains 17 residues. Deletions cut 0 bases from V and 0 bases from J, with 12 bases between. The CDR3 region has the DNA TGTGCCAGCAGCTTAACTCCTGGCAGTAGCTCCTACAATGAGCAGTTCTTC. Its translation is CASSLTPGSSSYNEQFF.

This rearrangement joins TRBV7-3 to TRBJ2-2; D gene uncertain. This CDR3 contains 13 residues. The germline CDR1 and CDR2 sequences are SGHTA and FQGTGA. V lost 5 bases and J 6 bases, leaving 10 bases between the germline ends. CDR3 nucleotides: TGTGCCAGCAGCACTTTGGGCGCCGGGGAGCTGTTTTTT. Its protein is CASSTLGAGELFF.

This clonotype was counted only a few times. The chain links TRBV27 to TRBJ2-7; 8 bases are a match to TRBD1. The V gene end was trimmed by 5 bases and the J gene end by 2 bases; junction bases not matched to a gene: 8. Germline assignment: CDR1 MNHEY and CDR2 SMNVEV (reference sequence). This CDR3 comprises 15 residues. The DNA for the CDR3 is TGTGCCAGCAGTACCCCCGGACAGGGCCCCTACGAGCAGTACTTC. This translates into CASSTPGQGPYEQYF.

This clonotype has ten or more counts. The chain recombines TRBV4-1 with TRBJ2-3, with D maybe TRBD2 (6 bases). CDR1 and CDR2 (germline): MGHRA, YSYEKL. V was clipped by 4 bases and J by 0 bases, with 14 bases between them. CDR3 length equals 16 residues. As DNA, the CDR3 is TGCGCCAGCAGCCTAGGAGGGAAGCTAAGCACAGATACGCAGTATTTT. It yields the protein CASSLGGKLSTDTQYF.

Many counts were recorded for this clonotype. V usage is TRBV7-3 and J usage is TRBJ2-4; 11 positions agree with TRBD1. From germline, CDR1 is SGHTA and CDR2 FQGTGA. This CDR3 is 13 amino acids long. With 5 bases clipped from V and 11 bases from J, the junction kept 5 bases outside the gene matches. As DNA, the CDR3 is TGTGCCAGCAGCCAGAGGACAGGGGGCCTTCAGTACTTC. Its protein product is CASSQRTGGLQYF.